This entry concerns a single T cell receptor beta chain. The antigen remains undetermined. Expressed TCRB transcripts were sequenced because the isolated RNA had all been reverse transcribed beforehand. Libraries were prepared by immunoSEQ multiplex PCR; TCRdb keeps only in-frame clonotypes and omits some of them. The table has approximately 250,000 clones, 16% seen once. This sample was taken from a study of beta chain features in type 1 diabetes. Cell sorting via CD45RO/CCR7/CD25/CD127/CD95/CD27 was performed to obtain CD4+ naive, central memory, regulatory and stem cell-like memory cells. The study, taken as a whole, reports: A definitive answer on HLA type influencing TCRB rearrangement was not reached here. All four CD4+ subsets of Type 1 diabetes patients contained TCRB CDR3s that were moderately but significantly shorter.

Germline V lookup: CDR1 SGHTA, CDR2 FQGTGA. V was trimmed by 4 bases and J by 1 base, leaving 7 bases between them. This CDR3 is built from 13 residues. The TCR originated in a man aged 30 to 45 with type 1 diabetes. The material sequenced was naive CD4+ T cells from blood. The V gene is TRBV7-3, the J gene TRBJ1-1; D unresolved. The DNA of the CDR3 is TGTGCCAGCAGCTCCCAAGGGAACACTGAAGCTTTCTTT. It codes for CASSSQGNTEAFF.